The 15 T cell receptor beta chains given below trace back to one sample, sequenced in a study of T cell responses to AZD1222 COVID-19 vaccine. TCRdb keeps only in-frame clones here, not all; method: immunoSEQ multiplex PCR. The sample lists under 110,000 clones; roughly 90% were seen once. The specimen comprised peripheral blood, sampled on day 0 of AZD1222 vaccination. Source of these receptors: an adult in good health.

CDR3 in amino acids: CAWSGTGTSGGETQYF. For the CDR3, the DNA is TGTGCCTGGAGTGGCACCGGGACTAGCGGGGGAGAGACCCAGTACTTC. The chain couples TRBV30 to TRBJ2-5; 14 bases match TRBD2. V lost 1 base to trimming and J lost 4 bases; unmatched junction nucleotides: 5. The CDR3 sequence is 16 residues long. Germline values: CDR1 GTSNPN, CDR2 SVGIG (reference sequence).

The rearrangement links TRBV2 to TRBJ2-7, with 9 bases lining up with TRBD1. Germline V gene data show CDR1 as SNHLY and CDR2 as FYNNEI. This CDR3 contains 16 residues. V lost 6 bases, J lost 3 bases, and 12 bases stayed unmatched. The DNA for the CDR3 is TGTGCCAGCAGAGCGGGACAGGGTGGTCCTTACTACGAGCAGTACTTC. Protein product: CASRAGQGGPYYEQYF.

The J gene is TRBJ1-1, the V gene TRBV5-6; D not certain. The CDR3 runs 14 residues. In germline, CDR1 is SGHDT, CDR2 YYEEEE. V dropped 2 bases and J dropped 1 base, with 9 bases sitting between them. CDR3 sequence (DNA): TGTGCCAGCAGCTTCGGACGGCCGAACACTGAAGCTTTCTTT. This translates into CASSFGRPNTEAFF. The entire variable domain, with the rest obtained from reference TRBV5-6 and TRBJ1-1, is as follows: DAGVTQSPTHLIKTRGQQVTLRCSPKSGHDTVSWYQQALGQGPQFIFQYYEEEERQRGNFPDRFSGHQFPNYSSELNVNALLLGDSALYLCASSFGRPNTEAFFGQGTRLTVV.

The chain couples TRBV3-1 (or the pseudogene TRBV3-2) to TRBJ2-5, with D perhaps TRBD2 (6 bases). The CDR3 extends over 14 amino acids. The V end lost 3 bases, the J end lost 1 base, and 9 bases lay between the germline ends. The germline CDR1 and CDR2 sequences are LGHDT and YNNKEL (reference sequence). DNA of the CDR3: TGTGCCAGCAGCCAGGTAGCGGTCCAAGAGACCCAGTACTTC. This translates into CASSQVAVQETQYF.

In DNA form, the CDR3 reads TGTGCCAGCAGCGTAGCGGGACAGGTGTGGACCGGGGAGCTGTTTTTT. Translation: CASSVAGQVWTGELFF. This chain joins TRBV9 and TRBJ2-2; 8 bases match TRBD1. CDR3 length equals 16 residues. In germline, CDR1 is SGDLS, CDR2 YYNGEE. The junction had 6 bases not matched to a gene; V was cut back by 0 bases and J by 5 bases.

This chain uses TRBV6-1 with TRBJ2-1; D unresolved. Germline CDR1 is MNHNS and CDR2 is SASEGT. The V and J ends lost 2 bases and 7 bases respectively, with 3 bases between them. The CDR3 runs 11 residues. Here the CDR3 DNA reads TGTGCCAGCAGTGAATCGAATGAGCAGTTCTTC. This translates into CASSESNEQFF.

The chain is built from TRBV24-1 and TRBJ1-3, with D possibly matching TRBD1 (6 bases). Between the trimmed V and J ends, which lost 9 bases and 5 bases, there was a span of 10 bases. Germline CDR1 reads KGHDR; CDR2 reads SFDVKD. The CDR3 is 12 amino acids. The CDR3 sequence: CATQDRRNTIYF. In DNA, the CDR3 is TGTGCCACCCAGGACAGACGAAACACCATATATTTT.

This chain links TRBV5-5 with TRBJ1-1, with D unclear. The CDR3 is made up of 14 amino acids. CDR1 and CDR2 (germline): SGHKS, YYEKEE (reference sequence). Trimming stripped 0 bases from V and 4 bases from J, with 10 bases between. CDR3 DNA: TGTGCCAGCAGCTTGGGATGGGGAGTCACTGAAGCTTTCTTT. Its translation: CASSLGWGVTEAFF.

The chain has TRBV30 and TRBJ2-5; the D call may be TRBD1 or TRBD2 (5 bases each). Looked up from germline, CDR1 is GTSNPN and CDR2 is SVGIG (reference sequence). V lost 8 bases and J lost 5, with 18 bases in between. This CDR3 spans 13 amino acids. The CDR3 DNA is TGTGCCGCATGGAGTGGGGGATACGAGACCCAGTACTTC. This codes for CAAWSGGYETQYF.

The chain joins TRBV19 to TRBJ2-7; D is perhaps TRBD1 or TRBD2 (5 bases each). Germline V gene lookup returns CDR1 LNHDA and CDR2 SQIVND (reference sequence). This CDR3 region has 14 residues. The V gene lost 3 bases and the J gene lost 4 bases, with 13 bases spanning the gap. CDR3 protein: CASSMPRGAYEQYF. The CDR3, as DNA: TGTGCCAGTAGTATGCCGAGGGGAGCGTACGAGCAGTACTTC.

This clone was seen a single time. This chain connects TRBV18 to TRBJ2-7, with 7 bases aligning to TRBD2. Germline-derived CDR1 and CDR2 are KGHSH and LQKENI. V lost 3 bases to trimming and J lost 0 bases; unmatched junction nucleotides: 8. The CDR3 loop spans 16 amino acids. CDR3 coding DNA: TGTGCCAGCTCACCCTCATGGGGGGGAAGCTCCTACGAGCAGTACTTC. It encodes CASSPSWGGSSYEQYF.

The chain couples TRBV10-3 to TRBJ2-1, with TRBD1 matching 7 bases. Germline CDR1 is ENHRY and CDR2 is SYGVKD. The J segment lost 2 bases and the V segment lost 4 bases, leaving 11 bases of the junction unmatched. This CDR3 is built from 17 residues. This CDR3 reads CAISVGQVPVTYNEQFF. As DNA, the CDR3 is TGTGCCATCAGTGTAGGACAGGTCCCCGTCACCTACAATGAGCAGTTCTTC.

J is TRBJ1-1 and V is TRBV29-1; D is ambiguous. Trimming pared 3 bases from V and 3 bases from J, leaving 11 bases between. Germline assignment: CDR1 SQVTM and CDR2 ANQGSEA. This CDR3 region has 13 residues. CDR3 in amino acids: CSVDSPKDTEAFF. The CDR3 bases are TGCAGCGTTGATAGCCCGAAGGACACTGAAGCTTTCTTT.

The rearrangement links TRBV12-3 or TRBV12-4 to TRBJ2-1, with D perhaps matching TRBD2 (6 bases). V lost 7 bases and J 7 bases, leaving 11 bases between the germline ends. There are 12 residues in the CDR3. The DNA of the CDR3 is TGTGCCAGCAACCGGGAGCGTAATGAGCAGTTCTTC. As protein: CASNRERNEQFF.

The rearrangement uses TRBV9 and TRBJ2-1; TRBD2 agrees at 10 bases. Germline V gene data show CDR1 as SGDLS and CDR2 as YYNGEE. With V trimmed by 0 bases and J by 7 bases, 4 bases remained unmatched. This CDR3 region has 15 residues. The CDR3, as DNA: TGTGCCAGCAGCGTAGCGAGCGGGAGGGTAAATGAGCAGTTCTTC. This encodes CASSVASGRVNEQFF.